Listed here is a single T cell receptor (beta chain). The sample belongs to a study of OX40 agonist ivuxolimab in advanced cancers. Trimming took 2 bases from V and 6 from J; bases not matched to a gene: 6. This CDR3 region has 17 residues. The germline V gene encodes CDR1 SEHNR and CDR2 FQNEAQ (reference sequence). Assay used: immunoSEQ multiplex PCR; TCRdb lists only in-frame clones, some missing. Of about 70,000 clones listed, roughly 87% are singletons. The source material was CD4+ or CD8+ T cells sorted from blood, sampled in a trial of the OX40 agonist ivuxolimab. The TCR comes from an adult with an advanced solid tumor such as melanoma, head and neck, liver or kidney cancer. The rearrangement joins TRBV7-9 to TRBJ2-1, with 14 bases aligning to TRBD2. The CDR3, as DNA: TGTGCCAGCAGCTTAACGACTAGCGGGGGGGCTGGCAATGAGCAGTTCTTC. Amino acids: CASSLTTSGGAGNEQFF.